The rows below give T cell receptor beta chains drawn from one sample of a study of T cell changes during pregnancy in multiple sclerosis. This table comes from immunoSEQ multiplex PCR, and its TCRdb copy is limited to in-frame clones, with some not included. Among around 15,000 clones listed, almost 85% were seen once. The source material was CD8+ T cells from peripheral blood mononuclear cells, sampled in the third trimester of pregnancy. The receptors here all came from a female donor in good health, enrolled as a control in a pregnancy study. CDR3s leave out the opening cysteine and the closing phenylalanine or tryptophan. D genes are given only for firm matches.

TRBV7-6	TRBD1	ASSPQGAPEAF
TRBV7-9	NA	ASSLDEGWVRDTQY
TRBV4-3	NA	ASSQVTENSPLH
TRBV4-3	NA	ASSQVLPFEDTQY
TRBV6-5	TRBD2	ASSYATSGSTGELF
TRBV30	NA	AWSSHTANPAYNEQF
TRBV7-9	NA	ASRDSATNEKLF
TRBV13	NA	ASSQGGQTYEQY
TRBV6-6	TRBD1	ASSYAGQEREHRYT
TRBV16	NA	ASSQLNSNTEAF
TRBV5-5	NA	ASSWMGADYEQY
TRBV29-1	TRBD2	SVLAGGRYEQY
TRBV29-1	TRBD1	SVEVTGEEGYT
TRBV30	NA	AWSVLVSTTTNEKLF
TRBV2	NA	ASSGSRTEGILGYT
TRBV6-1	NA	ASSESNMVYEQY
TRBV10-2	TRBD1	ASSELGQGDYEQY
TRBV6-4	NA	ASSPRGSNNEQF
TRBV2	NA	ASSDGDSEKLF
TRBV27	TRBD1	ASSPRQGSGQPQH
TRBV10-3	NA	AISLAETGTYEQY
TRBV30	TRBD2	AWDGTSETQY
TRBV27	NA	ASSLGSAGNEQF
TRBV5-1	NA	ASSGSAVQF
TRBV7-9	NA	ASRYLRDTLTYEQY
TRBV7-2	TRBD1	ASRQTGGTSSYNSPLH
TRBV29-1	TRBD2	SVVAGGPYEQY
TRBV7-9	TRBD2	ASSELAGGTDTQY
TRBV4-3	NA	ASSQDREGSGNTIY
TRBV7-6	NA	ASSLDLGGMNTEAF
TRBV19	TRBD2	ASDFGRSFYNEQF
TRBV6-4	NA	ASSDSTDTGELF
TRBV2	NA	ASSANTGELF
TRBV6-1	NA	ASSESGDNQPQH
TRBV5-4	NA	ASSYGQSATNEKLF
TRBV7-9	NA	ASSPQTRGRDTGELF
TRBV10-1	TRBD2	ASSEHPPILATGGEQF
TRBV7-9	NA	ASSLGVTSREEQY
TRBV9	TRBD1	ASSGRPGTGPHEQY
TRBV2	NA	ASSGSGEGEGSETQY
TRBV30	NA	AWSVGGADGYT
TRBV7-8	NA	ASSPWTDFSGNTIY
TRBV7-8	NA	ASSLWGGETQY
TRBV29-1	TRBD1	SSEDRGNTEAF
TRBV7-8	NA	ASSLSDFENTEAF
TRBV7-6	NA	ASSLGPDWAYGYT